Listed here are 27 T cell receptor beta chains from one sample, sequenced in a study of T-cell memory formation after mild COVID-19. Using its own MiXCR run on the 5' RACE reads, TCRdb lists one record per CDR3 protein. Of tens of thousands of distinct CDR3 sequences in the sample, about 13% were seen once. The material sequenced was PBMCs or a T cell subset sorted from them (not recorded which). These receptors were obtained from an adult woman who had mild COVID-19 (a few samples of this study predate the infection). Cell type and time point are not known.

This chain connects TRBV5-5 to TRBJ2-2; TRBD2 aligns across 14 bases. CDR3 length: 20 amino acids. From germline, CDR1 is SGHKS and CDR2 YYEKEE (reference sequence). Germline trimming cut 4 bases from V and 4 bases from J; bases unmatched to any gene: 15. The CDR3: CASSPKSGTSGSSVTGELFF. The CDR3, as DNA: TGTGCCAGCAGCCCGAAATCCGGGACTAGCGGGAGTAGTGTCACCGGGGAGCTGTTTTTT. Variable domain in full (rest from reference TRBV5-5 and TRBJ2-2): DAGVTQSPTHLIKTRGQQVTLRCSPISGHKSVSWYQQVLGQGPQFIFQYYEKEERGRGNFPDRFSARQFPNYSSELNVNALLLGDSALYLCASSPKSGTSGSSVTGELFFGEGSRLTVL.

V is TRBV20-1 and J is TRBJ2-2, with unresolved D. V shed 3 bases and J shed 0 bases, with 11 bases lying between them. The CDR3 runs 15 residues. Per the germline V gene, CDR1 is DFQATT and CDR2 is SNEGSKA (reference sequence). The CDR3 bases are TGCAGTGCTAGGATGCAATACGCGAACACCGGGGAGCTGTTTTTT. Translation gives CSARMQYANTGELFF.

The J gene is TRBJ2-2, the V gene TRBV6-1; D ambiguous. Germline CDR1 and CDR2: MNHNS and SASEGT. V was pared by 2 bases and J by 6 bases, with 19 bases between. The CDR3 covers 17 residues. The CDR3 nucleotides are TGTGCCAGCAGTGAAAATGGGTACACCCTAGGATCCGGGGAGCTGTTTTTT. Amino acid sequence: CASSENGYTLGSGELFF.

V and J are TRBV12-3 or TRBV12-4 and TRBJ2-1; the match to TRBD2 covers 7 bases. V trimming: 7 bases; J trimming: 4 bases; junction bases outside the gene matches: 7. The CDR3 has 14 amino acids. The CDR3 DNA reads TGTGCCAGCACGGTCGGGGGGACTTACAATGAGCAGTTCTTC. Translated, it gives CASTVGGTYNEQFF.

The V and J genes are TRBV7-9 and TRBJ2-5, with D possibly TRBD2 on 5 matching bases. CDR1 and CDR2 (germline): SEHNR, FQNEAQ (reference sequence). The CDR3 extends over 13 amino acids. Trimming took 4 bases from V and 3 from J, leaving 9 bases between them. CDR3 DNA sequence: TGTGCCAGCAGCTCCCTACTAGAAGAGACCCAGTACTTC. This codes for CASSSLLEETQYF. Looking up the rest from reference TRBV7-9 and TRBJ2-5 gives the full variable domain: DTGVSQNPRHKITKRGQNVTFRCDPISEHNRLYWYRQTLGQGPEFLTYFQNEAQLEKSRLLSDRFSAERPKGSFSTLEIQRTEQGDSAMYLCASSSLLEETQYFGPGTRLLVL.

Ten or more counts support this clonotype. V usage is TRBV5-4 and J usage is TRBJ1-1; D unclear. The germline CDR1 and CDR2 sequences are SGHNT and YYREEE (reference sequence). V dropped 1 base and J dropped 2 bases, with 0 bases sitting between them. CDR3 length equals 11 residues. The CDR3 region has the DNA TGTGCCAGCAGCTTGAACACTGAAGCTTTCTTT. Protein product: CASSLNTEAFF. Combining the CDR3 with reference TRBV5-4 and TRBJ1-1 gives the whole variable domain ETGVTQSPTHLIKTRGQQVTLRCSSQSGHNTVSWYQQALGQGPQFIFQYYREEENGRGNFPPRFSGLQFPNYSSELNVNALELDDSALYLCASSLNTEAFFGQGTRLTVV.

This clonotype was found many times. The V gene is TRBV12-3 or TRBV12-4, the J gene TRBJ2-3; perhaps TRBD1 as D (5 bases). Trimming shortened V by 4 bases and J by 4 bases, and 12 bases separated the two germline ends. CDR3 length equals 14 residues. The DNA of the CDR3 is TGTGCCAGCAGTTGGGAAGGGGTTCCAGATACGCAGTATTTT. Its translation: CASSWEGVPDTQYF.

The rearrangement links TRBV6-2 or TRBV6-3 to TRBJ2-6; D tentatively fits TRBD1 or TRBD2 (5 bases each). The CDR3 totals 15 residues. Germline lookup yields CDR1 MNHEY and CDR2 SVGEGT. V was clipped by 0 bases and J by 2 bases, with 5 bases between them. The CDR3 reads CASSYSGAGANVLTF. The CDR3 bases are TGTGCCAGCAGTTACTCGGGGGCTGGGGCCAACGTCCTGACTTTC.

V usage is TRBV2 and J usage is TRBJ1-5; D not resolved. The V and J ends lost 2 bases and 1 base respectively, with 12 bases between them. Germline V lookup: CDR1 SNHLY, CDR2 FYNNEI. The CDR3 length is 16 residues. CDR3 sequence: CASSERLSGSNQPQHF. The CDR3 DNA reads TGTGCCAGCAGTGAACGGCTTTCGGGGAGCAATCAGCCCCAGCATTTT.

V and J are TRBV7-3 and TRBJ2-7; D is ambiguous. Trimming stripped 2 bases from V and 5 bases from J, with 19 bases between. In germline, CDR1 is SGHTA, CDR2 FQGTGA. This CDR3 comprises 16 residues. The CDR3, as DNA: TGTGCCAGCAGCTTAGGATCGAGCCCTCCAAACCACGAGCAGTACTTC. Translating gives CASSLGSSPPNHEQYF. The full variable domain, rest sourced from reference TRBV7-3 and TRBJ2-7, is GAGVSQTPSNKVTEKGKYVELRCDPISGHTALYWYRQSLGQGPEFLIYFQGTGAADDSGLPNDRFFAVRPEGSVSTLKIQRTERGDSAVYLCASSLGSSPPNHEQYFGPGTRLTVT.

J is TRBJ2-2 and V is TRBV4-1, with a tentative D call TRBD1 (5 bases). Germline V gives CDR1 MGHRA, CDR2 YSYEKL. This CDR3 is 12 amino acids long. V lost 10 bases and J lost 5, with 11 bases in between. The CDR3 loop is CATQTATGELFF. The CDR3 region has the DNA TGCGCCACCCAGACAGCTACCGGGGAGCTGTTTTTT.

This clonotype was observed a handful of times. V usage is TRBV7-9 and J usage is TRBJ1-5; no definite D call. Germline V gene lookup returns CDR1 SEHNR and CDR2 FQNEAQ (reference sequence). The CDR3 has 17 amino acids. Trimming took 4 bases from V and 0 from J, leaving 16 bases between them. The CDR3 reads CASSSAKPGDSNQPQHF. As DNA, the CDR3 is TGTGCCAGCAGCTCCGCCAAACCCGGGGATAGCAATCAGCCCCAGCATTTT.

The J gene is TRBJ2-5, the V gene TRBV29-1; D is possibly TRBD2 (6 bases). The germline gives CDR1 SQVTM, CDR2 ANQGSEA. Trimming left V 3 bases short and J 3 bases short, with 8 bases between. The CDR3 covers 12 residues. CDR3 nucleotides: TGCAGCGTTGATTGGGGGGAAGAGACCCAGTACTTC. It encodes CSVDWGEETQYF. The whole variable domain, remainder taken from reference TRBV29-1 and TRBJ2-5, is SAVISQKPSRDICQRGTSLTIQCQVDSQVTMMFWYRQQPGQSLTLIATANQGSEATYESGFVIDKFPISRPNLTFSTLTVSNMSPEDSSIYLCSVDWGEETQYFGPGTRLLVL.

J is TRBJ2-2 and V is TRBV9; D is perhaps TRBD2 (6 bases). Germline-derived CDR1 and CDR2 are SGDLS and YYNGEE. CDR3 length equals 15 residues. V lost 0 bases and J 7 bases, leaving 13 bases between the germline ends. CDR3 bases: TGTGCCAGCAGCGTAGCTCGCGGGGCGCACGGGGAGCTGTTTTTT. This sequence encodes CASSVARGAHGELFF.

The J gene is TRBJ2-1, the V gene TRBV5-8; D gene unclear. CDR3 length: 11 amino acids. With 1 base removed from V and 10 bases from J, the gap between germline ends came to 6 bases. Germline loops: CDR1 SGHTS, CDR2 YDEGEE. The CDR3: CASSLSPEQFF. As DNA, the CDR3 is TGTGCCAGCAGCTTGTCTCCCGAGCAGTTCTTC. Drawing the rest from reference TRBV5-8 and TRBJ2-1, the complete variable domain is EAGVTQSPTHLIKTRGQQATLRCSPISGHTSVYWYQQALGLGLQFLLWYDEGEERNRGNFPPRFSGRQFPNYSSELNVNALELEDSALYLCASSLSPEQFFGPGTRLTVL.

This clonotype was picked up a small number of times. V and J are TRBV4-2 and TRBJ1-2; 7 bases agree with TRBD1. This CDR3 is 15 amino acids long. Per the germline V gene, CDR1 is LGHNA and CDR2 is YNFKEQ. With 0 bases clipped from V and 2 bases from J, the junction kept 3 bases outside the gene matches. The CDR3 sequence is CASSQEQGPNYGYTF. The CDR3 coding sequence is TGTGCCAGCAGCCAAGAACAGGGGCCCAACTATGGCTACACCTTC.

The genes are TRBV19 and TRBJ2-3; TRBD2 matches 11 bases. This CDR3 is built from 16 residues. J gave up 5 bases and V 6 bases, and 10 bases lay outside the gene matches. CDR1 and CDR2 (germline): LNHDA, SQIVND (reference sequence). The CDR3 region is CASSPGVAGGKDTQYF. CDR3 DNA sequence: TGTGCCAGTAGCCCTGGAGTAGCGGGGGGGAAAGATACGCAGTATTTT.

This rearrangement joins TRBV30 to TRBJ2-5; D might be TRBD1 or TRBD2, each matching 5 bases. Deletions cut 7 bases from V and 2 bases from J, with 14 bases between. The V gene's germline CDR1 is GTSNPN and CDR2 SVGIG (reference sequence). The CDR3 is 13 residues long. This CDR3 reads CASHGAGQETQYF. The CDR3 DNA is TGTGCCTCTCACGGGGCTGGTCAAGAGACCCAGTACTTC.

This clonotype was counted only a few times. This chain uses TRBV24-1 with TRBJ2-2; 8 nucleotides agree with TRBD1. Germline-derived CDR1 and CDR2 are KGHDR and SFDVKD. This CDR3 is 16 amino acids long. V lost 3 bases to trimming and J lost 6 bases; unmatched junction nucleotides: 8. CDR3 coding DNA: TGTGCCACCAGTGATCCAAAGACAGGGGCGGCCGGGGAGCTGTTTTTT. This encodes CATSDPKTGAAGELFF.

This clonotype was seen a few times. This chain joins TRBV4-1 and TRBJ1-5; D is unresolved. CDR1 and CDR2 from the germline V gene are MGHRA and YSYEKL. The ends were cut back, 1 base at V and 8 bases at J, with 18 bases in the middle. This CDR3 contains 16 residues. Written as DNA, the CDR3 is TGCGCCAGCAGCCAAGTGATGGACGGGCTACTTGAGCCCCAGCATTTT. This codes for CASSQVMDGLLEPQHF.

V gene TRBV2 combines with J gene TRBJ2-1; D is uncertain. CDR3 length: 11 residues. The germline CDR1 and CDR2 sequences are SNHLY and FYNNEI. Trimming stripped 4 bases from V and 5 bases from J, with 3 bases between. The CDR3 region has the DNA TGTGCCAGCAGTGGGCACAATGAGCAGTTCTTC. It is translated as CASSGHNEQFF.

This clonotype was recorded only once. The chain recombines TRBV12-3 or TRBV12-4 with TRBJ2-2, with 9 nucleotides matching TRBD1. The J segment lost 7 bases and the V segment lost 4 bases, leaving 7 bases of the junction unmatched. The length of the CDR3 is 15 residues. Written as DNA, the CDR3 is TGTGCCAGCAGTTCCGGGACAGGGCGAGGCGGGGAGCTGTTTTTT. This translates into CASSSGTGRGGELFF.

This clonotype was observed a handful of times. This chain links TRBV11-2 with TRBJ2-7; TRBD1 aligns across 8 bases. From germline, CDR1 is SGHAT and CDR2 FQNNGV. This CDR3 has 14 amino acids. J lost 0 bases, V lost 5 bases, and 3 bases had no gene match. The CDR3 bases are TGTGCCAGCAGCAAGCAGGGGGCCTCCTACGAGCAGTACTTC. Its protein is CASSKQGASYEQYF. Using reference TRBV11-2 and TRBJ2-7 for the parts outside the CDR3, the full variable domain is EAGVAQSPRYKIIEKRQSVAFWCNPISGHATLYWYQQILGQGPKLLIQFQNNGVVDDSQLPKDRFSAERLKGVDSTLKIQPAKLEDSAVYLCASSKQGASYEQYFGPGTRLTVT.

This clonotype was detected many times. This chain uses TRBV20-1 with TRBJ2-1; 8 bases map to TRBD2. Germline V gives CDR1 DFQATT, CDR2 SNEGSKA (reference sequence). The junction had 15 bases not matched to a gene; V was cut back by 4 bases and J by 4 bases. There are 17 residues in the CDR3. The DNA for the CDR3 is TGCAGTGCTACCTCCCTAAGTGGACGGGAGGGGTACAATGAGCAGTTCTTC. Its translation is CSATSLSGREGYNEQFF.

This rearrangement joins TRBV5-1 to TRBJ2-7, with a tentative D call TRBD1 (6 bases). This CDR3 is built from 15 residues. Germline assignment: CDR1 SGHRS and CDR2 YFSETQ. Trimming took off 0 bases at V and 2 bases at J, with 12 bases between the two ends. The CDR3 region has the DNA TGCGCCAGCAGCTTGGGCAGGGGACAAACCTACGAGCAGTACTTC. Protein product: CASSLGRGQTYEQYF.

V is TRBV6-1 and J is TRBJ2-7; 12 bases map to TRBD2. Germline V CDR1 and CDR2: MNHNS, SASEGT. The CDR3 runs 19 residues. Trimming cost V 2 bases and J 0 bases; bases outside gene matches: 11. The DNA for the CDR3 is TGTGCCAGCAGTGAATTTCCTTGGACTAGCGGGACCCTCTCCTACGAGCAGTACTTC. It specifies CASSEFPWTSGTLSYEQYF.

The chain joins TRBV5-1 to TRBJ1-1; D not certain. This CDR3 region has 15 residues. CDR1 is SGHRS, CDR2 YFSETQ, per germline. Trimming left V 1 base short and J 0 bases short, with 10 bases between. CDR3 amino acids: CASSLPIDMNTEAFF. The CDR3 DNA is TGCGCCAGCAGCTTGCCAATTGACATGAACACTGAAGCTTTCTTT.